Following are 5 T cell receptor beta chains from one sample sequenced in a study of tumor-infiltrating lymphocytes in primary liver carcinoma (TCRdb year 2017). Blood RNA was extracted from unsorted whole blood with TRIzol reagent; germline DNA came from the DNeasy Blood & Tissue kit. TCRdb lists the instrument as Illumina HiSeq 2500. TCRbeta-specific cDNA was reverse-transcribed from 500 ng total RNA using a constant-region primer and ProtoScript II reverse transcriptase. The TCRbeta libraries were prepared through three rounds of nested multiplex PCR following a slightly modified ARM-PCR procedure. Multiplex TRBV1-TRBV30 forward primers and a Cbeta reverse primer were used in the first two PCR rounds, each of which was run for approximately 9 cycles. TCRdb reprocessing: public reads trimmed at Q25 with fastp, clones called with MiXCR, in-frame beta chains kept. Every CDR3 protein is listed once, alongside the most common genes and DNA of its rows. This sample comprises about 310,000 distinct CDR3 sequences, about 60% of them detected only once. The ten largest account for about 9.4% of the sample.

Sequenced material: peripheral blood. The receptors derive from a man in his forties with primary liver carcinoma and hepatitis B virus infection.

For this clonotype: A much larger clone sits a single nucleotide away, making a read error possible. This chain joins TRBV12-3 or TRBV12-4 and TRBJ2-5; 9 positions agree with TRBD1. Trimming cost V 7 bases and J 5 bases; bases outside gene matches: 14. The CDR3 runs to 16 residues. CDR3 loop: CASMDTGGAAVETQYF. CDR3 bases: TGTGCCAGCATGGATACAGGGGGCGCCGCGGTGGAGACCCAGTACTTC.

With respect to this clonotype: With a much larger clone just one base away, this may be a read error. This likely comes from a read error, as the CDR3 has no conserved phenylalanine or tryptophan at its end. This chain joins TRBV12-3 or TRBV12-4 and TRBJ2-7; D not certain. Trimming removed 5 bases at V and 0 bases at J, with 8 bases between. The CDR3 consists of 13 residues. The CDR3 sequence is CASSHTSSYEQYI. CDR3 coding DNA: TGTGCCAGCAGTCACACGAGCTCCTACGAGCAGTACATC.

The rearrangement uses TRBV4-2 and TRBJ1-3; D is uncertain. CDR1 is LGHNA and CDR2 is YNFKEQ in the germline V gene. The CDR3 length is 15 residues. Trimming removed 8 bases at V and 0 bases at J, with 14 bases between. In DNA, the CDR3 is TGTGCCAGCGGCTCACAGCGCCTCTCTGGAAACACCATATATTTT. Translated, it gives CASGSQRLSGNTIYF.

Comments on this clonotype: Since a much larger clone is just one base distant, this may be a read error. The chain is built from TRBV29-1 and TRBJ2-1; TRBD2 aligns across 15 bases. The CDR3 length is 17 residues. The germline CDR1 and CDR2 sequences are SQVTM and ANQGSEA. CDR3 region: CGVEGGLAGGLYNEQFF. The DNA for the CDR3 is TGCGGCGTTGAAGGCGGACTAGCGGGAGGGCTCTACAATGAGCAGTTCTTC.

This chain joins TRBV10-1 and TRBJ2-5; TRBD1 might be the D (6 bases). This CDR3 region has 14 residues. CDR1 and CDR2 from the germline V gene are WNHNN and SYGVQD (reference sequence). The V end was cut by 9 bases, the J end by 8 bases, with 22 bases between. The CDR3 sequence: CASMIPTGVDTQYF. The CDR3 nucleotides are TGCGCCAGTATGATCCCGACAGGAGTGGATACCCAGTACTTC.